This record looks at one TCR beta chain sequence and its context. The target antigen is unknown. V dropped 7 bases and J dropped 4 bases, with 11 bases sitting between them. Germline V gene sequence: CDR1 MDHEN, CDR2 SYDVKM. This CDR3 is 13 amino acids long. Donors included only healthy HIV-negative adults lacking recent acute infections or vaccinations. TCRdb keeps only in-frame clones here, not all; method: immunoSEQ multiplex PCR. Among millions of clones, about 92% were seen once, and the ten largest hold 0.39%. The record originates from a study of shared clonotypes between healthy human individuals. The study's findings and limits: Richness estimates generally favored naive over memory subsets. Few donors limited the genetic and exposure-history diversity represented.

Sequencing was carried out using naive CD4+ T cells from PBMCs. As for subset: CD45RA+ positively selected. This chain uses TRBV28 with TRBJ1-3; tentative D call: TRBD1 (5 bases). The TCR originated in a man aged 18 to 30 in good health. Some clones in this sample may be carry-over from other donors' samples. CDR3 nucleotides: TGTGCCAGCACTGGCAGGGCGGGAAACACCATATATTTT. Protein product: CASTGRAGNTIYF.